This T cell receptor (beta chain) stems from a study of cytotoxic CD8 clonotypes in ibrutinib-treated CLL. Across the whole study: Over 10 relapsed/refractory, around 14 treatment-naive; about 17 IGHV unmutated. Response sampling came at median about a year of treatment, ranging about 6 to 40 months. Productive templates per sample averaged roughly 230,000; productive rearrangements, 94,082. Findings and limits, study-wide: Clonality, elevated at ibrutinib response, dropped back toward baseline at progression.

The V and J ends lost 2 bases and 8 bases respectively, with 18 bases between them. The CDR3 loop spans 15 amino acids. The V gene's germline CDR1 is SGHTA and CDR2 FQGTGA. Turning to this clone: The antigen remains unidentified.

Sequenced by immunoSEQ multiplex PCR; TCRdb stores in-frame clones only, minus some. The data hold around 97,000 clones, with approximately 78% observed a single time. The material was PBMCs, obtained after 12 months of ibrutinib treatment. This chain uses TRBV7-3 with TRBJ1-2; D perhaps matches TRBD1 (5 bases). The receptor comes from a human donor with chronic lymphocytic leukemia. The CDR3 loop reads CASSLRGKPGTGYTF. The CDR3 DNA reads TGTGCCAGCAGCTTACGAGGTAAGCCAGGGACGGGCTACACCTTC.